This T cell receptor (beta chain) was recovered during a study of T-cell memory formation after mild COVID-19. Concerning this clonotype: The antigen is undetermined.

Each CDR3 protein gets one entry after TCRdb re-called the 5' RACE reads with MiXCR. Of 300,000 or so distinct CDR3 sequences in the sample, approximately 16% were seen once. The CDR3 is 16 amino acids. The ends lost 2 bases at V and 1 base at J; junction bases unmatched: 5. The germline V gene encodes CDR1 SGHTA and CDR2 FQGNSA. Study results and caveats: Clones shrinking from day 15 to 85 showed even CD4/CD8 mixes; later expanders tilted CD4+. Memory sampled before infection contained some responding clones, suggesting cross-reactive memory joined. Clones which contracted sat mainly in CM and EM if CD4+, and in EMRA if CD8+.

Specimen: PBMCs or a T cell subset sorted from them (not recorded which). The source of this sequence is a man between 18 and 35 years old who had mild COVID-19 (a few samples of this study predate the infection). Cell type and time point are not known. This chain joins TRBV7-2 and TRBJ2-1, with 7 bases fitting TRBD2. As DNA, the CDR3 is TGTGCCAGCAGCTTAATGAGCGGGGAATCCTACAATGAGCAGTTCTTC. This encodes CASSLMSGESYNEQFF.